These 25 T cell receptor beta chains share one sample of origin, sequenced in a study of blood T cell repertoires in COVID-19. Sequenced by immunoSEQ multiplex PCR; TCRdb stores in-frame clones only, minus some. The data hold hundreds of thousands of clones, with 75% to 90% observed a single time. The sample comprised peripheral blood. These receptors were taken from a man aged 35 to 55 with acute or convalescent COVID-19.

The chain uses TRBV14 and TRBJ2-1; 7 bases are shared with TRBD2. CDR3 size: 15 residues. The ends lost 1 base at V and 8 bases at J; junction bases unmatched: 8. Germline V lookup: CDR1 SGHDN, CDR2 FVKESK. As DNA, the CDR3 is TGTGCCAGCAGCCAAGGGACTAGTGGCGGGGATGAGCAGTTCTTC. This encodes CASSQGTSGGDEQFF.

The chain's CDR3 is CASSYSRDTYNSPLHF. DNA of the CDR3: TGTGCCAGCAGTTACTCGAGAGACACCTATAATTCACCCCTCCACTTT. V usage is TRBV6-5 and J usage is TRBJ1-6, with D unclear. The germline V gene has CDR1 MNHEY and CDR2 SVGAGI. CDR3 length equals 16 residues. Trimming cost V 0 bases and J 2 bases, with 8 bases left between them.

The chain is built from TRBV6-6 and TRBJ2-4; 9 bases match TRBD1. V was clipped by 8 bases and J by 1 base; unmatched bases: 3. CDR3 length: 14 amino acids. Per the germline V gene, CDR1 is MNHNY and CDR2 is SVGAGI (reference sequence). The CDR3 DNA reads as TGTGCCAGCGGACAGGGGAGGGCCAAAAACATTCAGTACTTC. It is translated as CASGQGRAKNIQYF.

The gene calls are TRBV6-2 or TRBV6-3 and TRBJ2-1; D unclear. CDR1 is MNHEY and CDR2 is SVGEGT in the germline V gene. This CDR3 is built from 14 residues. The V and J ends lost 4 bases and 3 bases respectively, with 10 bases between them. The CDR3 nucleotides are TGTGCCAGCAGTTCATTAGCCGGCTACAATGAGCAGTTCTTC. It translates to CASSSLAGYNEQFF.

The chain carries TRBV9 and TRBJ1-3; TRBD1 matches 9 bases. CDR1 is SGDLS, CDR2 YYNGEE, per germline. This CDR3 has 20 amino acids. V lost 7 bases to trimming and J lost 2 bases; unmatched junction nucleotides: 22. The CDR3 DNA sequence: TGTGCCAGCCTCTTTAGCAGTCACAGGGGGCGGAAAACTCCTGGAAACACCATATATTTT. Translation: CASLFSSHRGRKTPGNTIYF.

This rearrangement joins TRBV6-1 to TRBJ2-2, with D hard to call. V shed 4 bases and J shed 6 bases, with 24 bases lying between them. Germline loops: CDR1 MNHNS, CDR2 SASEGT. This CDR3 is 18 amino acids long. CDR3 sequence reads: CASSATPPQSRGPGELFF. CDR3 bases: TGTGCCAGCAGTGCCACCCCCCCACAATCGAGAGGCCCCGGGGAGCTGTTTTTT.

This clone was observed once. This chain uses TRBV5-1 with TRBJ2-1; 8 bases are shared with TRBD2. Losses at the gene ends were 2 bases for V and 5 bases for J; bases not matched to a gene: 6. The CDR3 is 15 amino acids. The germline CDR1 and CDR2 sequences are SGHRS and YFSETQ. The CDR3 loop reads CASSFTGGPNNEQFF. The CDR3 DNA follows: TGCGCCAGCAGCTTCACGGGGGGGCCTAACAATGAGCAGTTCTTC.

The chain combines TRBV4-1 with TRBJ1-2, with a tentative D call TRBD1 (6 bases). V was pared by 3 bases and J by 8 bases, with 16 bases between. CDR1 and CDR2 from the germline V gene are MGHRA and YSYEKL. The CDR3 loop spans 14 amino acids. CDR3 bases: TGCGCCAGCAGCCAGGGCAGGGGAGATTGGGGCTACACCTTC. Translating it yields CASSQGRGDWGYTF.

This clone was observed a single time. V usage is TRBV2 and J usage is TRBJ1-5; TRBD1 is a possible D gene (5 bases). V lost 6 bases and J lost 6, with 18 bases in between. In germline, CDR1 is SNHLY, CDR2 FYNNEI. CDR3 length equals 15 residues. The CDR3 sequence is CASSGTTGYGQPQHF. The CDR3 DNA sequence: TGTGCCAGCAGCGGTACTACAGGTTACGGTCAGCCCCAGCATTTT.

The rearrangement uses TRBV30 and TRBJ2-5; 7 bases are shared with TRBD2. The CDR3 is 13 residues long. The trim removed 5 bases at V and 5 bases at J, leaving 8 bases unmatched. The germline V gene encodes CDR1 GTSNPN and CDR2 SVGIG (reference sequence). The CDR3 nucleotides read TGTGCCTGGCGGGAGGTGGGTTTGGAGACCCAGTACTTC. This gives the protein CAWREVGLETQYF.

The rearrangement uses TRBV11-2 and TRBJ1-3, with 9 bases that match TRBD1. The ends lost 5 bases at V and 4 bases at J; junction bases unmatched: 6. The germline V gene encodes CDR1 SGHAT and CDR2 FQNNGV. The CDR3 sequence is 15 residues long. CDR3 in DNA: TGTGCCAGCAGCCAAACACAGGGGGCAGGAAACACCATATATTTT. It translates to CASSQTQGAGNTIYF.

This chain connects TRBV7-9 to TRBJ1-2; D gene uncertain. This CDR3 has 13 residues. Trimming stripped 4 bases from V and 8 bases from J, with 14 bases between. Germline CDR1 reads SEHNR; CDR2 reads FQNEAQ (reference sequence). The CDR3 sequence: CASSWRSQLGYTF. DNA for the CDR3: TGTGCCAGCAGCTGGAGGTCTCAGTTGGGCTACACCTTC.

V is TRBV6-6 and J is TRBJ2-7, with D possibly being TRBD1 (5 bases). Trimming pared 2 bases from V and 4 bases from J, leaving 12 bases between. This CDR3 has 14 amino acids. The germline V gene has CDR1 MNHNY and CDR2 SVGAGI (reference sequence). The CDR3 nucleotides are TGTGCCAGCAGTTACGACAGAACCACTTACGAGCAGTACTTC. Amino acids: CASSYDRTTYEQYF.

The chain couples TRBV6-5 to TRBJ2-7; 8 positions agree with TRBD1. Trimming took 2 bases from V and 5 from J; bases not matched to a gene: 5. Germline V gene sequence: CDR1 MNHEY, CDR2 SVGAGI. This CDR3 is 14 amino acids long. The CDR3 sequence is CASSYRDRLHEQYF. CDR3 DNA: TGTGCCAGCAGTTACAGGGACAGGTTGCACGAGCAGTACTTC.

V gene TRBV4-3 combines with J gene TRBJ2-7; no reliable D call. The germline V and J ends were trimmed by 1 base and 3 bases, with 7 bases remaining between them. The CDR3 sequence is 13 residues long. CDR1 and CDR2 (germline): LGHNA, YSLEER. This CDR3 is CASSQGQDYEQYF. The CDR3 bases are TGCGCCAGCAGCCAAGGTCAGGACTACGAGCAGTACTTC.

The chain recombines TRBV7-9 with TRBJ1-2; D is ambiguous. CDR3 length: 11 residues. Germline values: CDR1 SEHNR, CDR2 FQNEAQ (reference sequence). The V gene lost 11 bases and the J gene lost 8 bases, with 15 bases spanning the gap. The CDR3 coding sequence is TGTGCCTTAGCCGTTGCGGGCGGCTACACCTTC. It specifies CALAVAGGYTF.

V and J are TRBV11-2 and TRBJ2-5; 9 bases are shared with TRBD1. This CDR3 region has 17 residues. V lost 5 bases, J lost 5 bases, and 15 bases stayed unmatched. Germline assignment: CDR1 SGHAT and CDR2 FQNNGV. The CDR3 reads CASSPTPGTGTGETQYF. CDR3 DNA sequence: TGTGCCAGCAGCCCGACCCCCGGGACAGGGACGGGGGAGACCCAGTACTTC.

As concerns this clone: This CDR3 is also generated by other DNA sequences in the sample. The chain combines TRBV18 with TRBJ1-1, with D tentatively TRBD1 (6 bases). Trimming left V 0 bases short and J 3 bases short, with 11 bases between. The CDR3 extends over 15 amino acids. In germline, CDR1 is KGHSH, CDR2 LQKENI. DNA for the CDR3: TGTGCCAGCTCACCACCAGGGGGAAGGGACACTGAAGCTTTCTTT. Translation gives CASSPPGGRDTEAFF.

This chain connects TRBV28 to TRBJ2-7, with 15 bases aligning to TRBD2. The CDR3 spans 16 residues. CDR1 is MDHEN, CDR2 SYDVKM, per germline. V shed 4 bases and J 5 bases; nucleotides not matched to a gene: 6. The CDR3 sequence is CASSSGLAGGLNEQYF. CDR3 DNA: TGTGCCAGCAGTTCTGGACTAGCGGGAGGGCTTAACGAGCAGTACTTC.

The chain carries TRBV19 and TRBJ1-1; tentatively, D is TRBD1 (5 bases). V was trimmed by 1 base and J by 11 bases, leaving 14 bases between them. Germline CDR1 reads LNHDA; CDR2 reads SQIVND (reference sequence). The CDR3 has 13 amino acids. CDR3 in DNA: TGTGCCAGTAGTATAGGGACAAGCACTATGGCTTTCTTT. Translating gives CASSIGTSTMAFF.

V gene TRBV20-1 combines with J gene TRBJ2-1, with a weak D call TRBD2 (5 bases). The CDR3 length is 11 residues. CDR1 DFQATT and CDR2 SNEGSKA come from the germline V gene (reference sequence). The germline V and J ends were trimmed by 6 bases and 7 bases, with 10 bases remaining between them. Here the CDR3 reads CSATRRNEQFF. The CDR3 DNA follows: TGCAGTGCCACCAGGAGGAATGAGCAGTTCTTC.

This chain joins TRBV2 and TRBJ1-1, with TRBD1 identical over 7 bases. Trimming cost V 8 bases and J 1 base; bases outside gene matches: 10. Per the germline V gene, CDR1 is SNHLY and CDR2 is FYNNEI. CDR3 size: 15 residues. The chain's CDR3 is CASEPTGLGNTEAFF. In nucleotides, the CDR3 is TGTGCCAGCGAGCCGACAGGGTTGGGGAACACTGAAGCTTTCTTT.

The V gene is TRBV5-1, the J gene TRBJ2-3; 8 bases align to TRBD1. The trim removed 0 bases at V and 5 bases at J, leaving 8 bases unmatched. CDR1 is SGHRS and CDR2 is YFSETQ in the germline V gene. This CDR3 has 16 residues. Written as DNA, the CDR3 is TGCGCCAGCAGCTTGGTCCGGACAGGGTCAGGAGATACGCAGTATTTT. Protein: CASSLVRTGSGDTQYF.

V is TRBV27 and J is TRBJ1-2; a weak D match, TRBD1 (5 bases). This CDR3 has 14 amino acids. Trimming removed 6 bases at V and 1 base at J, with 12 bases between. The germline CDR1 and CDR2 sequences are MNHEY and SMNVEV (reference sequence). The CDR3 spells CASRSDILNYGYTF. Here the CDR3 DNA reads TGTGCCAGCAGATCGGACATCCTTAACTATGGCTACACCTTC.

The chain joins TRBV15 to TRBJ2-7; unclear D gene. The CDR3 runs 13 residues. The ends were cut back, 4 bases at V and 0 bases at J, with 7 bases in the middle. CDR1 LNHNV and CDR2 YYDKDF come from the germline V gene (reference sequence). DNA of the CDR3: TGTGCCACCAGCACTGGCAGCTCCTACGAGCAGTACTTC. Amino acids: CATSTGSSYEQYF.